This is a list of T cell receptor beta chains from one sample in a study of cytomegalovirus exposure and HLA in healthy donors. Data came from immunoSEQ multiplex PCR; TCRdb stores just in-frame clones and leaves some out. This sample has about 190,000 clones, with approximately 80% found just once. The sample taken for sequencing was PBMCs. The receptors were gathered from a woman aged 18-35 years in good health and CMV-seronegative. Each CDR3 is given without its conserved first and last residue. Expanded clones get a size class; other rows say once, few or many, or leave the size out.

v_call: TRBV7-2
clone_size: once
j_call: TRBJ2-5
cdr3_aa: ASRTRAVTGQETQY

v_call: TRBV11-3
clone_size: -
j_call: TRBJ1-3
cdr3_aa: ASSLVGVAGNTIY

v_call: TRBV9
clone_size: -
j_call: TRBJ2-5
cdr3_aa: ASSLLEGGETQY

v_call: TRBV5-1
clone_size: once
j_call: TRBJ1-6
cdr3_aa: ASSSHPGGPLH

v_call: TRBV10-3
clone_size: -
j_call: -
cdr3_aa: AISDERESNEQY

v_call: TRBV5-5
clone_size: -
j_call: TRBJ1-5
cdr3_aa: ASSFGDRVGNQPQH

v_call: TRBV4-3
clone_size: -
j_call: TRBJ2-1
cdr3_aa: ASAGGTGVNEQF

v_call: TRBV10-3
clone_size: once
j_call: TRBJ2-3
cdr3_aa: AISELASGTTDTQY

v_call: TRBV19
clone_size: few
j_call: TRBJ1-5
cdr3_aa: ASSMGRQSIPNQPQH

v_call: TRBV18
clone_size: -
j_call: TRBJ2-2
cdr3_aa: ASSPQNTGELF

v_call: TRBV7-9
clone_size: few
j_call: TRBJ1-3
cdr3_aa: ASSADTVKGNTIY

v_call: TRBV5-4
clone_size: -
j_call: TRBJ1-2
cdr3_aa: ASSSWDRAHYGYT

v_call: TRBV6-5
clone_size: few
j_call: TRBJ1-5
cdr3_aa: ASSLRQSNQPQH

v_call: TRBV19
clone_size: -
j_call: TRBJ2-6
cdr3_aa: ASTRQGAAGANVLT

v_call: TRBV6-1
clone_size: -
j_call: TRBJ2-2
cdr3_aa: ASSGGTGRGRTGELF

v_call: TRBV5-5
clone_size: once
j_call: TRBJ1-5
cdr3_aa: ASSSRQDFSNQPQH

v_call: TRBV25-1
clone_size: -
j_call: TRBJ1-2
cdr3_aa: ASSGTGQGVDYGYT

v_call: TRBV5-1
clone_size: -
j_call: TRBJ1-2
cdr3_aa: ASSLGGGYGYT

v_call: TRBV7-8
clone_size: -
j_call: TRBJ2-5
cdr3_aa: ASSPGLARRLGETQY

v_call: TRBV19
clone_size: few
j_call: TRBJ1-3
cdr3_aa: ASSSDRPTGNTIY

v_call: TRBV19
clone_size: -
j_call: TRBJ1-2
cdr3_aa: ASMRGTVYGYT

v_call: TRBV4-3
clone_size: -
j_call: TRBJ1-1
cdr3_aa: ASSQEGTGGKWFTEAF

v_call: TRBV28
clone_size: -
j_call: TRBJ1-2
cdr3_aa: ASTGQSYGYT

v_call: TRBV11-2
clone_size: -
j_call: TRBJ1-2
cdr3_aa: ASGLVRNYGYT

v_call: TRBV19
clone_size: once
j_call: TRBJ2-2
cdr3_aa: ASSPWARSGTGELF

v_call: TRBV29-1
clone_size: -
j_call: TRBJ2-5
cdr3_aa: SGKQGAVRETQY

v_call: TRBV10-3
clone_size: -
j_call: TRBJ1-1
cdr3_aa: AISEQGGTMNTEAF

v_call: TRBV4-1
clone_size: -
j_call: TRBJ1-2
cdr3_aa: ASSPGGNRQPQGSGYT

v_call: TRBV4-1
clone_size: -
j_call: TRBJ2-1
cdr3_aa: ASSQRLAGGRDNEQF

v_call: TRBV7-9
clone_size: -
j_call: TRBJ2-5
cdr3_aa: SSSSPGEETQY

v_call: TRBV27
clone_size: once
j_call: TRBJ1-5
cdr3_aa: ASSFDRVGGNQPQH

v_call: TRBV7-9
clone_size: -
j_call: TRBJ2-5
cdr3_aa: ASSLGTSKETQY

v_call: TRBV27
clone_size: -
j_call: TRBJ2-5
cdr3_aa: ASSLGPGGETQY

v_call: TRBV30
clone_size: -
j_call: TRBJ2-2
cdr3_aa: AWIRGNTGELF

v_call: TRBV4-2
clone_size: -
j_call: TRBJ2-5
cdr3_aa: ASSHILAGQETQY

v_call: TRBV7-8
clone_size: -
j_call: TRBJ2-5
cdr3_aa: ASTKAGVRETQY

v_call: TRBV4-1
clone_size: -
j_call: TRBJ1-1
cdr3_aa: ASSQERGAAEAF

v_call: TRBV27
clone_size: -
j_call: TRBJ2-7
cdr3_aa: ASRPRSGSYEQY

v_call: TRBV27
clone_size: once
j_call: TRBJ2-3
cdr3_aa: ASSSQGGWADTQY

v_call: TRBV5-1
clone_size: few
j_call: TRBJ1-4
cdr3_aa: ASSLAATPNEKLF

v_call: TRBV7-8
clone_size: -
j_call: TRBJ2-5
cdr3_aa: ASSSPPDRLPREQETQY

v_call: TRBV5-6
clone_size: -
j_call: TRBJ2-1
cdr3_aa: ASSGLAGVAYNEQF

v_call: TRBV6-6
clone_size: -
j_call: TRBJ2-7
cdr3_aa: ASSYSGQSVSEQY

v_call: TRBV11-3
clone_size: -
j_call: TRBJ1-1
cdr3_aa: ASSSPGGIATEAF

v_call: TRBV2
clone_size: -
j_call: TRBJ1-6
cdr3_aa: ASRGTASSYNSPLH

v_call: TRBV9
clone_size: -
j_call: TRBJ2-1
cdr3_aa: ASSPRDNRANEQF

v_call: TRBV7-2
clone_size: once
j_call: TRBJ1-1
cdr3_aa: ASSPRRGKEAF

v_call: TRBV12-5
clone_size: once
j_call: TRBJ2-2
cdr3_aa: ASGLVRRGVTGELF

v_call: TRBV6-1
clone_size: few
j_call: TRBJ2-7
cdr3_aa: ASREKTWEQY

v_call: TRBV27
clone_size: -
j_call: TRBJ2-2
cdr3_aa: ASSFRTSGRPSTGELF

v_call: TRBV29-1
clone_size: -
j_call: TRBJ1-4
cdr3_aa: SVDRTGRNEKLF

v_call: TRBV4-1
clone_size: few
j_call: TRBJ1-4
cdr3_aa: ASSQPGQTNEKLF

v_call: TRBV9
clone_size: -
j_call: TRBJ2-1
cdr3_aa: ASSVAPGSYNEQF

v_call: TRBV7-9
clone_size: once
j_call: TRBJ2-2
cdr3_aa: ASSLGATGLATGELF

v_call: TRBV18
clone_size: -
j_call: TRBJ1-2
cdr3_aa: ASSPAGTGSYGYT

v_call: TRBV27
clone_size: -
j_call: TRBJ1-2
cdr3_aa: ASSPRDRPNGYT

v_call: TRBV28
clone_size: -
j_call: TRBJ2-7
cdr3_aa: ASRPRDRVPYEQY

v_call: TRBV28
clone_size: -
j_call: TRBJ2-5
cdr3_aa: ASSLGGRETQY

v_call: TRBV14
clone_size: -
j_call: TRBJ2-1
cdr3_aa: ASSQTPGTSGSYNEQF